Listed below are T cell receptor beta chains from one sample, sequenced in a study of T cells in Graves' hyperthyroidism and ophthalmopathy. Via MiXCR, TCRdb re-called the multiplex PCR reads, giving one row per CDR3 protein. The table includes about 560,000 distinct CDR3 sequences, 15% to 19% detected once. Sequencing was performed on blood. These receptor sequences come from a woman aged 30 to 39 with Graves' hyperthyroidism. The CDR3 runs from the conserved cysteine through the conserved F or W. Each record gives: V gene, clone size, CDR3 protein. The size entry is marked missing in some rows and otherwise reads once, few, many or a size class.

v_gene: TRBV5-1
abundance: -
CDR3aa: CASSLNPAGAENIQYF

v_gene: TRBV3-1
abundance: many
CDR3aa: CASSQDARSNQPQHF

v_gene: TRBV12-3/TRBV12-4
abundance: many
CDR3aa: CASRTGSSYNSPLHF

v_gene: TRBV6-1
abundance: few
CDR3aa: CASSPPGLAKFF

v_gene: TRBV5-1
abundance: many
CDR3aa: CASSFTSGHEQFF

v_gene: TRBV3-2
abundance: -
CDR3aa: CASSQMVSSEAQYF

v_gene: TRBV12-3/TRBV12-4
abundance: many
CDR3aa: CASRSPGLAASSYNEQFF

v_gene: TRBV7-3
abundance: many
CDR3aa: CASSLSTRASGNEQFF

v_gene: TRBV28
abundance: many
CDR3aa: CASSTRREQYF

v_gene: TRBV11-2
abundance: many
CDR3aa: CASSPLATGDEQFF

v_gene: TRBV20-1
abundance: many
CDR3aa: CSARATRNTGELFF

v_gene: TRBV2
abundance: many
CDR3aa: CASSAVLAREQFF

v_gene: TRBV6-5
abundance: -
CDR3aa: CASSYSLAGNFEQFF

v_gene: TRBV27
abundance: many
CDR3aa: CASIGRSGTVLTNEQFF

v_gene: TRBV6-6
abundance: few
CDR3aa: CASSYSYTGLAGYEQYF

v_gene: TRBV18
abundance: -
CDR3aa: CASSPTVGEGNSPLHF

v_gene: TRBV14
abundance: once
CDR3aa: CASRVRTSLTGELFF

v_gene: TRBV7-6
abundance: -
CDR3aa: CASSLGGGYEKLFF

v_gene: TRBV30
abundance: many
CDR3aa: CAWSVGADEQYF

v_gene: TRBV7-2
abundance: many
CDR3aa: CASSPYSESTDTQYF

v_gene: TRBV20-1
abundance: few
CDR3aa: CSASGLDGYTF

v_gene: TRBV10-3
abundance: -
CDR3aa: CAISERLTSYNEQFF

v_gene: TRBV7-9
abundance: few
CDR3aa: CASSLGEVSGELFF

v_gene: TRBV10-3
abundance: many
CDR3aa: CASGTGGMNTEAFF

v_gene: TRBV7-9
abundance: many
CDR3aa: CASSSPRSGQGARNEQFF

v_gene: TRBV6-2/TRBV6-3
abundance: many
CDR3aa: CASSYSAGVVSDTQYF

v_gene: TRBV2
abundance: many
CDR3aa: CASGLQETQYF

v_gene: TRBV6-2/TRBV6-3
abundance: few
CDR3aa: CASSYNPRDYNSPLHF

v_gene: TRBV29-1
abundance: many
CDR3aa: CSVETYRAGELFF

v_gene: TRBV7-3
abundance: many
CDR3aa: CASSFGGGEQYF

v_gene: TRBV6-1
abundance: many
CDR3aa: CASSFLGTSGRVPNNEQFF

v_gene: TRBV5-6
abundance: -
CDR3aa: CASSPLTPGLALWGVDTQYF

v_gene: TRBV30
abundance: many
CDR3aa: CAWSVGIQETQYF

v_gene: TRBV20-1
abundance: many
CDR3aa: CSAGSRGGPYEQFF

v_gene: TRBV29-1
abundance: few
CDR3aa: CSVEIASGRPYSYEQYF

v_gene: TRBV5-1
abundance: many
CDR3aa: CASSLTVSNTGELFF

v_gene: TRBV19
abundance: few
CDR3aa: CASSSTGGPMNTEAFF

v_gene: TRBV20-1
abundance: many
CDR3aa: CSAQPGQVTRRAGTPKNIQYF

v_gene: TRBV7-6
abundance: -
CDR3aa: CASSLGSGATDTQYF

v_gene: TRBV20-1
abundance: -
CDR3aa: CSATGGGNQPQHF

v_gene: TRBV7-3
abundance: -
CDR3aa: CASSSQLGTQYF

v_gene: TRBV4-3
abundance: few
CDR3aa: CASSPSPAGTQYF

v_gene: TRBV29-1
abundance: few
CDR3aa: CSATPGTGRTEAFF

v_gene: TRBV20-1
abundance: -
CDR3aa: CSAKGTSGRADTQYF

v_gene: TRBV10-3
abundance: many
CDR3aa: CAISESRRGEETQYF

v_gene: TRBV20-1
abundance: many
CDR3aa: CSARLGTSGIPYEQYF

v_gene: TRBV7-9
abundance: few
CDR3aa: CASSFLDFNEQFF

v_gene: TRBV30
abundance: -
CDR3aa: CAWSPPPPGPYNEQFF

v_gene: TRBV20-1
abundance: many
CDR3aa: CSARTLAGGPGNEQFF

v_gene: TRBV4-3
abundance: few
CDR3aa: CASSQDRRGPGKKLFF

v_gene: TRBV7-2
abundance: many
CDR3aa: CASSLGEGPNTEAFF

v_gene: TRBV18
abundance: many
CDR3aa: CASSPPAGTDTQYF

v_gene: TRBV12-3/TRBV12-4
abundance: many
CDR3aa: CASSFLPTTSGIAREQFF

v_gene: TRBV13
abundance: -
CDR3aa: CASSLINWGRTNISNAAGELFF

v_gene: TRBV11-2
abundance: many
CDR3aa: CASSSPPGGRNTIYF

v_gene: TRBV7-2
abundance: -
CDR3aa: CASSLALAGGSYNEQFF

v_gene: TRBV12-3/TRBV12-4
abundance: many
CDR3aa: CASRIASGRADNEQFF

v_gene: TRBV30
abundance: many
CDR3aa: CAWRTRFEETQYF

v_gene: TRBV3-1
abundance: few
CDR3aa: CASSRWTGTEGYTF